Listed here are 30 T cell receptor beta chains from one sample, sequenced in a study of T cell responses to AZD1222 COVID-19 vaccine. Repertoires were generated with immunoSEQ multiplex PCR, while TCRdb's copy carries only in-frame clones and drops some. The sample lists around 170,000 clones; approximately 90% were seen once. The sequences come from peripheral blood, collected on day 0 of AZD1222 vaccination. These receptors originate from an adult in good health.

This chain joins TRBV28 and TRBJ1-2; no clear D. The CDR3 totals 13 residues. Germline V gene sequence: CDR1 MDHEN, CDR2 SYDVKM. V was clipped by 3 bases and J by 5 bases, with 10 bases between them. The CDR3 sequence: CASSFGRRYGYTF. The CDR3 DNA sequence: TGTGCCAGCAGTTTCGGGCGGCGATATGGCTACACCTTC.

J is TRBJ1-6 and V is TRBV12-1; whether TRBD1, the table's D call, matches the DNA was not checked. TRBV12-1 is listed as a pseudogene. The CDR3 has 16 amino acids. CDR3 in DNA: TGTGCCAGCAGCTTAGTCCGGGACACTCTTAATTCACCCCTCCACTTT. Its translation: CASSLVRDTLNSPLHF.

This chain connects TRBV6-5 to TRBJ1-1; D remains ambiguous. Per the germline V gene, CDR1 is MNHEY and CDR2 is SVGAGI. There are 12 residues in the CDR3. Trimming pared 5 bases from V and 5 bases from J, leaving 9 bases between. CDR3 DNA: TGTGCCAGCAGTCCCCAGAGAACTGAAGCTTTCTTT. Residues: CASSPQRTEAFF.

The chain combines TRBV6-6 with TRBJ1-1; tentative D call: TRBD1 (5 bases). The CDR3 sequence is 12 residues long. Trimming left V 6 bases short and J 6 bases short, with 11 bases between. Germline CDR1 MNHNY, CDR2 SVGAGI (reference sequence). This CDR3 reads CASRGRRAEAFF. In DNA form, the CDR3 reads TGTGCCAGCAGGGGACGCCGGGCTGAAGCTTTCTTT.

V usage is TRBV24-1 and J usage is TRBJ2-2; perhaps TRBD1 as D (5 bases). Trimming stripped 5 bases from V and 8 bases from J, with 23 bases between. Germline V gives CDR1 KGHDR, CDR2 SFDVKD. The CDR3 length is 17 residues. The CDR3 DNA reads TGTGCCACCAGTGGTGCTCCAGGGTCAAGAGGAATGGGGGAGCTGTTTTTT. Protein: CATSGAPGSRGMGELFF.

This clone was counted a few times. CDR3 nucleotides: TGTGCCAGCAGGGGAGTTGGGTGGACCCAGCATTTT. Its translation: CASRGVGWTQHF. The chain joins TRBV11-2 to TRBJ1-5; D is undetermined. The germline V gene encodes CDR1 SGHAT and CDR2 FQNNGV. The CDR3 is 12 amino acids. The germline V and J ends were trimmed by 6 bases and 11 bases, with 14 bases remaining between them. Full variable domain (outside the CDR3, taken from reference TRBV11-2 and TRBJ1-5): EAGVAQSPRYKIIEKRQSVAFWCNPISGHATLYWYQQILGQGPKLLIQFQNNGVVDDSQLPKDRFSAERLKGVDSTLKIQPAKLEDSAVYLCASRGVGWTQHFGDGTRLSIL.

This chain joins TRBV18 and TRBJ1-1; unclear D gene. Germline V gene lookup returns CDR1 KGHSH and CDR2 LQKENI. V lost 5 bases and J lost 2, with 9 bases in between. The CDR3 runs to 13 residues. The CDR3 DNA reads as TGTGCCAGCTCAGAGGGCTTTAACACTGAAGCTTTCTTT. Translating gives CASSEGFNTEAFF.

The rearrangement joins TRBV7-2 to TRBJ2-1, with 10 bases aligning to TRBD2. Germline V lookup: CDR1 SGHTA, CDR2 FQGNSA. The CDR3 contains 16 residues. The trim removed 1 base at V and 4 bases at J, leaving 4 bases unmatched. CDR3 DNA sequence: TGTGCCAGCAGCTTAGAACTAGCGGGGCTTTACAATGAGCAGTTCTTC. It translates to CASSLELAGLYNEQFF.

The chain has TRBV5-5 and TRBJ1-2; D is unresolved. CDR1 is SGHKS, CDR2 YYEKEE, per germline (reference sequence). Trimming shortened V by 4 bases and J by 1 base, and 11 bases separated the two germline ends. The length of the CDR3 is 14 residues. The CDR3 reads CASSLGGSNYGYTF. In nucleotides, the CDR3 is TGTGCCAGCAGCCTGGGAGGGAGTAACTATGGCTACACCTTC.

The rearrangement uses TRBV12-5 and TRBJ1-3; D might be TRBD1 (5 bases). V gave up 6 bases and J gave up 0 bases, with 15 bases separating them. This CDR3 region has 16 residues. Germline assignment: CDR1 LGHNT and CDR2 FRNRAP. CDR3 sequence reads: CASGSITGSSGNTIYF. CDR3 in DNA: TGTGCTAGTGGCTCCATAACAGGTTCCTCTGGAAACACCATATATTTT.

The chain has TRBV5-1 and TRBJ1-2; D call uncertain. V lost 0 bases and J 4 bases, leaving 13 bases between the germline ends. This CDR3 is built from 15 residues. CDR1 and CDR2 from the germline V gene are SGHRS and YFSETQ. The CDR3 DNA follows: TGCGCCAGCAGCTTGGGAGGCTCCGGTTCCTATGGCTACACCTTC. Translation: CASSLGGSGSYGYTF.

The rearrangement links TRBV24-1 to TRBJ1-1; 8 bases are a match to TRBD1. The CDR3 has 14 residues. The junction had 7 bases not matched to a gene; V was cut back by 6 bases and J by 5 bases. Germline loops: CDR1 KGHDR, CDR2 SFDVKD. The CDR3 protein is CATSSTGERTEAFF. CDR3 nucleotide sequence: TGTGCCACCAGTTCGACAGGGGAAAGAACTGAAGCTTTCTTT.

Points on this clone: Other DNA sequences within the sample encode an identical CDR3. The chain employs TRBV5-4 and TRBJ1-1; D is uncertain. There are 13 residues in the CDR3. The germline V gene encodes CDR1 SGHNT and CDR2 YYREEE (reference sequence). V was pared by 0 bases and J by 5 bases, with 8 bases between. CDR3 sequence reads: CASSLVGVTEAFF. CDR3 DNA: TGTGCCAGCAGCTTGGTCGGGGTAACTGAAGCTTTCTTT.

The chain has TRBV28 and TRBJ1-5; tentative D call: TRBD1 (5 bases). Per germline, CDR1 MDHEN and CDR2 SYDVKM. V shed 4 bases and J shed 3 bases, with 16 bases lying between them. The CDR3 contains 16 residues. CDR3 sequence: CASSSFPADNNQPQHF. The CDR3 DNA reads as TGTGCCAGCAGTTCGTTTCCGGCGGACAACAATCAGCCCCAGCATTTT.

The chain carries TRBV28 and TRBJ1-2, with 9 bases that match TRBD1. Trimming at V came to 5 bases and at J to 8 bases, leaving 9 bases not matched to a gene. Germline loops: CDR1 MDHEN, CDR2 SYDVKM. The CDR3 totals 14 residues. Here the CDR3 reads CASSVGQGKGGYTF. The CDR3 DNA reads TGTGCCAGCAGTGTTGGACAGGGGAAAGGAGGCTACACCTTC.

This chain links TRBV11-3 with TRBJ2-1, with a possible D match to TRBD2 (6 bases). The CDR3 covers 16 residues. The germline V and J ends were trimmed by 2 bases and 8 bases, with 19 bases remaining between them. Germline V CDR1 and CDR2: SGHNT, YENEEA. CDR3 coding DNA: TGTGCCAGCAGCTTAACGCGGGGAGCGGTGTACGATGAGCAGTTCTTC. Protein product: CASSLTRGAVYDEQFF.

This clone has only one observation. This chain uses TRBV5-1 with TRBJ1-2, with 9 positions matching TRBD1. This CDR3 spans 13 amino acids. The V segment lost 0 bases and the J segment 6 bases; nucleotides outside the gene matches: 0. Germline lookup yields CDR1 SGHRS and CDR2 YFSETQ. CDR3 protein: CASSLGTGDGYTF. For the CDR3, the DNA is TGCGCCAGCAGCTTGGGGACAGGGGATGGCTACACCTTC.

The V call is TRBV24-1, the J call TRBJ1-1; D is possibly TRBD1 (6 bases). Germline loops: CDR1 KGHDR, CDR2 SFDVKD. Trimming cost V 9 bases and J 1 base, with 11 bases left between them. There are 13 residues in the CDR3. The CDR3 is CATEGHQNTEAFF. The CDR3, as DNA: TGTGCCACCGAGGGACACCAGAACACTGAAGCTTTCTTT.

The chain has TRBV6-6 and TRBJ1-1; 7 positions agree with TRBD1. The CDR3 loop spans 13 amino acids. Trimming removed 7 bases from V and 8 bases from J; junction bases left unmatched: 10. Germline V gene sequence: CDR1 MNHNY, CDR2 SVGAGI (reference sequence). The chain's CDR3 is CASNQPGTAEAFF. CDR3 coding DNA: TGTGCCAGCAATCAGCCCGGGACAGCCGAAGCTTTCTTT.

The J gene is TRBJ1-5, the V gene TRBV6-6; D not resolved. CDR1 is MNHNY and CDR2 is SVGAGI in the germline V gene (reference sequence). V lost 6 bases and J 1 base, leaving 13 bases between the germline ends. The CDR3 runs 15 residues. For the CDR3, the DNA is TGTGCCAGCAGCACGCCGAATGACAGCAATCAGCCCCAGCATTTT. Translation gives CASSTPNDSNQPQHF.

The chain is built from TRBV11-3 and TRBJ1-2; D possibly corresponds to TRBD1 (5 bases). CDR3 length: 18 amino acids. Germline V gives CDR1 SGHNT, CDR2 YENEEA. Trimming left V 5 bases short and J 2 bases short, with 24 bases between. For the CDR3, the DNA is TGTGCCAGCAGCGCCATGGACCCAGGGCCTTTATTCAACTATGGCTACACCTTC. Encoded protein: CASSAMDPGPLFNYGYTF.

The rearrangement uses TRBV28 and TRBJ2-5, with TRBD1 as a possible D gene (6 bases). CDR3 length: 17 amino acids. V lost 3 bases and J lost 1, with 18 bases in between. The germline V gene encodes CDR1 MDHEN and CDR2 SYDVKM. As DNA, the CDR3 is TGTGCCAGCAGTTTCAGCTTGGGGGCCCTTAGCCAAGAGACCCAGTACTTC. Amino acid sequence: CASSFSLGALSQETQYF.

The CDR3 sequence is CASSPPSRDEQYF. In DNA form, the CDR3 reads TGTGCCAGCTCACCACCCTCTCGGGACGAGCAGTACTTC. The chain employs TRBV18 and TRBJ2-7, with D unresolved. The CDR3 has 13 amino acids. Per germline, CDR1 KGHSH and CDR2 LQKENI. Trimming took off 0 bases at V and 5 bases at J, with 8 bases between the two ends.

CDR3 nucleotides: TGTGCCAGCAGTTTAGATAGTGAGAACACCGGGGAGCTGTTTTTT. It translates to CASSLDSENTGELFF. The V gene is TRBV28, the J gene TRBJ2-2; D not certain. Trimming removed 2 bases from V and 1 base from J, with 8 bases in between. CDR3 length: 15 amino acids. CDR1 and CDR2 from the germline V gene are MDHEN and SYDVKM.

The chain links TRBV28 to TRBJ1-4; D is possibly TRBD1 (5 bases). The germline V gene encodes CDR1 MDHEN and CDR2 SYDVKM. Trimming cost V 3 bases and J 5 bases, with 25 bases left between them. The CDR3 runs to 19 residues. The DNA of the CDR3 is TGTGCCAGCAGTTTGGGGCTACGGCGGGGCCGGCGCCCGAATGAAAAACTGTTTTTT. Its protein is CASSLGLRRGRRPNEKLFF.

This clone has a single count. V usage is TRBV19 and J usage is TRBJ2-7, with 8 nucleotides matching TRBD1. The germline gives CDR1 LNHDA, CDR2 SQIVND (reference sequence). The CDR3 covers 16 residues. V dropped 6 bases and J dropped 1; count of bases not matched to a gene: 11. The CDR3 nucleotides read TGTGCCAGTAGCCCGACAGGGCGACAGGGGTCCTACGAGCAGTACTTC. It is translated as CASSPTGRQGSYEQYF.

This chain joins TRBV5-4 and TRBJ1-5; D is undetermined. V lost 1 base and J lost 2, with 4 bases in between. The CDR3 is 13 amino acids. Germline V gives CDR1 SGHNT, CDR2 YYREEE (reference sequence). The CDR3 DNA is TGTGCCAGCAGCTTGCAGGGCAATCAGCCCCAGCATTTT. It is translated as CASSLQGNQPQHF.

The chain uses TRBV4-1 and TRBJ1-2; 7 bases map to TRBD1. CDR1 and CDR2 from the germline V gene are MGHRA and YSYEKL. After removal of 3 bases from V and 0 bases from J, the junction contained 10 bases not matched to a gene. The CDR3 consists of 17 residues. The CDR3, as DNA: TGCGCCAGCAGCCAGCGAGGGTTACAGGGGCCTAACTATGGCTACACCTTC. Its protein product is CASSQRGLQGPNYGYTF.

The chain carries TRBV11-3 and TRBJ1-5; D unclear. The CDR3 totals 15 residues. CDR1 SGHNT and CDR2 YENEEA come from the germline V gene. V was cut by 6 bases and J by 2 bases, with 14 bases left in between. In DNA form, the CDR3 reads TGTGCCAGCAGTGAGCAGGAAACTTGCAATCAGCCCCAGCATTTT. Its protein product is CASSEQETCNQPQHF.

V is TRBV10-1 and J is TRBJ2-3; 8 nucleotides align to TRBD1. J gave up 2 bases and V 8 bases, and 6 bases lay outside the gene matches. The CDR3 extends over 14 amino acids. Germline CDR1 is WNHNN and CDR2 is SYGVQD (reference sequence). CDR3 nucleotide sequence: TGCGCCAGCGCCGGGACAGGATTCACAGATACGCAGTATTTT. It translates to CASAGTGFTDTQYF.